The rows below give T cell receptor beta chains drawn from one sample of a study of blood T cell repertoires in COVID-19. Repertoires were generated with immunoSEQ multiplex PCR, while TCRdb's copy carries only in-frame clones and drops some. The sample holds tens of thousands of clones; 87% are singletons and the top ten take roughly 5.4%. Sequences were obtained from peripheral blood. The receptors derive from a man between 60 and 75 years old with acute or convalescent COVID-19. Each CDR3 is given with its conserved first and last residue. The listing skips clone size in some rows; elsewhere it reads once, few, many or a size class.

clone_size	v_call	j_call	cdr3_aa
.	TRBV9	TRBJ2-5	CASSSPGYF
few	TRBV4-2	TRBJ2-2	CASSQDTSGVTGELFF
.	TRBV5-1	TRBJ1-2	CASSSLDSSYGYTF
.	TRBV30	TRBJ1-4	CAWSVLAGEKLFF
.	TRBV4-3	TRBJ2-3	CASSQDRETDTQYF
.	TRBV5-1	TRBJ2-1	CASSLRGGSSLNEQFF
.	TRBV10-3	TRBJ1-2	CAISAEEQGYGYTF
.	TRBV5-1	TRBJ2-5	CASSLGSGRGGRETQYF
.	TRBV5-6	TRBJ1-4	CASSLGRGAPGKLFF
few	TRBV10-3	TRBJ2-4	CASREGGENIQYF
.	TRBV27	TRBJ1-4	CASRTNYHEKLFF
few	TRBV20-1	TRBJ1-6	CSASSGSVDSPLHF
.	TRBV3-1/TRBV3-2	TRBJ1-6	CASSQGQGMAPLHF
.	TRBV12-3/TRBV12-4	TRBJ1-2	CASTQRGHGYTF
.	TRBV5-3	TRBJ1-4	CARSQRARIQRDATNEKLFF
.	TRBV6-6	TRBJ2-7	CASSYPDRESYEQYF
.	TRBV30	TRBJ2-7	CAWSVGTGSYEQYF
.	TRBV2	TRBJ1-1	CASRSKGGGTTEAFF
once	TRBV30	TRBJ1-1	CAWNFRGLGEAFF
.	TRBV9	TRBJ2-1	CASSVAGDSYNEQFF
once	TRBV5-1	TRBJ2-2	CASSPANTLLGGAGELFF
.	TRBV9	TRBJ2-3	CASSSRGLAGDTQYF
.	TRBV27	TRBJ1-2	CASSFHRDSLYGYTF
.	TRBV10-2	TRBJ2-5	CASSESGTGVGKTQYF
.	TRBV21-1	TRBJ1-4	CASSKAPGTVNEKLFF
.	TRBV10-1	TRBJ2-7	CASSGRGRDEQYF
.	TRBV5-4	TRBJ1-2	CASSLGTEPFYGYTF
.	TRBV5-4	TRBJ2-7	CASSPGQGGEQYF
.	TRBV25-1	TRBJ1-1	CASSATDTNTEAFF
.	TRBV29-1	TRBJ2-5	CSVGRAQETQYF
.	TRBV7-3	TRBJ2-2	CASSSYPDRSTGELFF
.	TRBV2	TRBJ2-2	CASSVRSGGWELFF
once	TRBV11-2	TRBJ1-1	CASSLLPRAGIEAFF
.	TRBV5-4	TRBJ1-1	CASSLREGAIGRTEAFF
.	TRBV27	TRBJ1-2	CASSRTAANYGYTF
once	TRBV9	TRBJ2-1	CASSVDGSGGASEQFF
.	TRBV12-3/TRBV12-4	TRBJ1-2	CASSSTRGVLTF
.	TRBV4-1	TRBJ1-4	CASSNRSGTGDEKLFF
.	TRBV21-1	TRBJ2-1	CASSKASGGTASNEQFF
.	TRBV7-9	TRBJ2-3	CASRTGEGRTDTQYF
.	TRBV19	TRBJ1-1	CASSTDRGSGAFF
.	TRBV18	TRBJ2-6	CASSPGQVRGANVLTF
.	TRBV10-3	TRBJ2-6	CAISETGGAGANVLTF
.	TRBV19	TRBJ1-1	CASSIVALQGIDTEAFF
.	TRBV18	TRBJ1-1	CASSPPGRNTEAFF
.	TRBV7-9	TRBJ2-5	CASSPGQVLRETQYF
.	TRBV5-1	TRBJ2-5	CASSGDRGQETQYF
.	TRBV5-4	TRBJ1-3	CASSFEGSGNTIYF
.	TRBV6-5	TRBJ2-1	CASSWDRGFNEQFF
.	TRBV19	TRBJ1-4	CASAGPGQGLNEKLFF
.	TRBV5-1	TRBJ2-2	CASSLAGGPNTGELFF
.	TRBV5-4	TRBJ1-4	CASSLGQGNEKLFF